Here is one T cell receptor (beta chain) with its context. Germline CDR1 reads SEHNR; CDR2 reads FQNEAQ (reference sequence). The CDR3 totals 14 residues. The source of the sample is a study of monozygotic twins with inflammatory bowel disease. Each CDR3 protein gets one entry in TCRdb, which reprocessed the 5' RACE reads and gives no DNA. Recorded here are roughly 90,000 distinct CDR3 sequences; the top ten clones represent around 7.2%. This rearrangement joins TRBV7-9 to TRBJ1-5; checking the TCRdb D call of TRBD1 is not possible without DNA. The origin of this receptor is a human donor with ulcerative colitis or Crohn's disease, or a healthy co-twin of an affected twin (not recorded which). Material: blood. Here the CDR3 reads CASSSQGADQPQHF. Complete variable domain (other parts from reference TRBV7-9 and TRBJ1-5): DTGVSQNPRHKITKRGQNVTFRCDPISEHNRLYWYRQTLGQGPEFLTYFQNEAQLEKSRLLSDRFSAERPKGSFSTLEIQRTEQGDSAMYLCASSSQGADQPQHFGDGTRLSIL.